This is a list of T cell receptor beta chains from one sample in a study of vaccination and CD4 T cells after COVID-19. Their recognized antigens are unknown. MiXCR was run by TCRdb on the PCR reads, yielding one entry per CDR3 protein. Counted here are approximately 4,400 distinct CDR3 sequences, 37% occurring once; the ten biggest clones make up approximately 56%. This material consisted of CD4+ T cells from blood, cultured in vitro, taken after SARS-CoV-2 vaccination. These receptors were taken from a human donor who had recovered from COVID-19. CDR3s include the opening cysteine and the closing phenylalanine or tryptophan. The D gene is left open where the match is weak. Rows give clone size only sometimes, using once, few, many, or a class for an expanded clone.

>TRBV19|TRBD1|TRBJ1-5|NA
CASSPGQGAGSNQPQHF
TGTGCCAGTAGCCCCGGACAGGGGGCGGGAAGCAATCAGCCCCAGCATTTT
>TRBV15|NA|TRBJ1-3|few
CATSRAVGNTIYF
TGTGCCACCAGCAGGGCTGTTGGAAACACCATATATTTT
>TRBV20-1|TRBD1|TRBJ1-5|NA
CSARDPGRGLRNQPQHF
TGCAGTGCTAGAGACCCCGGGAGGGGGCTGAGAAATCAGCCCCAGCATTTT
>TRBV6-4|NA|TRBJ2-3|NA
CASSPSGGYDADTQYF
TGTGCCAGCAGTCCGTCCGGGGGATACGACGCAGATACGCAGTATTTT
>TRBV5-4|NA|TRBJ2-6|NA
CASGQRSGANVLTF
TGTGCCAGCGGTCAACGCTCTGGGGCCAACGTCCTGACTTTC
>TRBV30|NA|TRBJ1-2|NA
CAWVTGYGYTF
TGTGCCTGGGTTACAGGGTACGGCTACACCTTC
>TRBV28|TRBD1|TRBJ2-5|NA
CASSLSTGGETQYF
TGTGCCAGCAGTTTATCCACAGGGGGAGAGACCCAGTACTTC
>TRBV19|NA|TRBJ1-1|few
CASSGRGEAFF
TGTGCCAGTAGCGGTCGGGGTGAAGCTTTCTTT
>TRBV7-3|TRBD1|TRBJ1-1|NA
CASSNAGQGNTEAFF
TGTGCCAGCAGCAACGCCGGACAGGGGAACACTGAAGCTTTCTTT
>TRBV7-8|NA|TRBJ1-2|NA
CASSFLVNYGYTF
TGTGCCAGCAGCTTCCTCGTGAACTATGGCTACACCTTC
>TRBV6-1|TRBD1|TRBJ1-2|NA
CASKLGSTGGYGYTF
TGTGCCAGCAAGTTAGGATCGACAGGGGGCTATGGCTACACCTTC
>TRBV15|NA|TRBJ2-4|NA
CATSRGGQDTKNIQYF
TGTGCCACCAGCAGAGGAGGGCAGGACACCAAAAACATTCAGTACTTC
>TRBV20-1|TRBD2|TRBJ2-5|NA
CSATLGLAGGPGETQYF
TGCAGTGCTACCCTGGGACTAGCGGGAGGGCCGGGGGAGACCCAGTACTTC
>TRBV7-2|NA|TRBJ2-2|NA
CASSTGGTGELFF
TGTGCCAGCAGTACCGGGGGCACCGGGGAGCTGTTTTTT
>TRBV5-4|TRBD1|TRBJ1-5|few
CASSWDRGQPQHF
TGTGCCAGCAGCTGGGACAGGGGTCAGCCCCAGCATTTT
>TRBV7-2|NA|TRBJ1-5|NA
CASSRWSNQPQHF
TGTGCCAGCAGCCGCTGGAGCAATCAGCCCCAGCATTTT
>TRBV20-1|TRBD2|TRBJ2-7|few
CSASVALAGDEQYF
TGCAGTGCCTCAGTGGCCCTAGCGGGAGACGAGCAGTACTTC
>TRBV28|TRBD1|TRBJ2-7|NA
CASFPDRGSYEQYF
TGTGCCAGTTTCCCGGACAGGGGCTCCTACGAGCAGTACTTC
>TRBV29-1|NA|TRBJ2-7|NA
CSVVTAPFYEQYF
TGCAGCGTTGTAACAGCCCCTTTCTACGAGCAGTACTTC
>TRBV24-1|TRBD1|TRBJ1-5|few
CATIPGQGPPYSNQPQHF
TGTGCCACGATCCCGGGACAGGGCCCTCCTTATAGCAATCAGCCCCAGCATTTT
>TRBV2|NA|TRBJ1-5|NA
CASSVLIDQPQHF
TGTGCCAGCAGTGTATTAATTGACCAGCCCCAGCATTTT
>TRBV7-2|NA|TRBJ1-6|few
CASSSGPGSSPLHF
TGTGCCAGCAGCTCCGGTCCGGGGAGTTCACCCCTCCACTTT
>TRBV20-1|NA|TRBJ2-1|NA
CSSIGGLSYNEQFF
TGCAGTTCGATTGGGGGTCTCTCCTACAATGAGCAGTTCTTC
>TRBV28|NA|TRBJ2-6|NA
CASSPPGPGANVLTF
TGTGCCAGCAGCCCCCCAGGGCCTGGGGCCAACGTCCTGACTTTC
>TRBV28|NA|TRBJ2-3|few
CASSLGGVDTQYF
TGTGCCAGCAGTTTAGGGGGAGTAGATACGCAGTATTTT
>TRBV12-3/TRBV12-4|NA|TRBJ1-5|NA
CASSLRRAGGNQPQHF
TGTGCCAGCAGTTTAAGACGGGCGGGGGGCAATCAGCCCCAGCATTTT
>TRBV6-5|NA|TRBJ1-6|medium-sized
CASSSVDNSPLHF
TGTGCCAGCAGTTCCGTGGACAATTCACCCCTCCACTTT
>TRBV7-9|NA|TRBJ1-5|few
CASSIRQAHQPQHF
TGTGCCAGCAGCATAAGACAGGCCCATCAGCCCCAGCATTTT
>TRBV6-5|NA|TRBJ1-6|medium-sized
CASSYQIQGGGSPLHF
TGTGCCAGCAGTTACCAAATACAGGGAGGGGGTTCACCCCTCCACTTT
>TRBV19|TRBD1|TRBJ2-5|few
CASSIDRDFETQYF
TGTGCCAGTAGTATTGACAGGGATTTTGAGACCCAGTACTTC
>TRBV24-1|NA|TRBJ2-7|few
CATSDRTRLWGQYF
TGTGCCACCAGTGATAGGACTCGTTTGTGGGGGCAGTACTTC
>TRBV29-1|NA|TRBJ1-1|few
CSVGKGLNTEAFF
TGCAGCGTTGGGAAGGGACTGAACACTGAAGCTTTCTTT
>TRBV20-1|NA|TRBJ1-5|few
CSARVISGNQPQHF
TGCAGTGCTAGAGTTATCAGTGGAAATCAGCCCCAGCATTTT
>TRBV6-1|TRBD1|TRBJ2-7|NA
CASRGQGQAVEQYF
TGTGCCAGCAGGGGCCAGGGACAGGCAGTCGAGCAGTACTTC
>TRBV24-1|NA|TRBJ2-3|NA
CATSAPGLVTDTQYF
TGTGCCACCAGTGCTCCGGGACTTGTGACAGATACGCAGTATTTT